The 3 T cell receptor beta chains reported below all come from one sample, sequenced in a study of shared clonotypes between healthy human individuals. The repertoire was sequenced with immunoSEQ multiplex PCR; TCRdb's copy has only in-frame clones and lacks some. Here the sample spans around 500,000 clones, 70% to 80% being singletons. Sequenced input: PBMCs. The receptors stem from a woman aged 40 to 50 in good health. Some clones in this sample may be carry-over from other donors' samples.

This clone showed up just once. The rearrangement joins TRBV4-3 to TRBJ1-2; D not resolved. Trimming removed 0 bases from V and 6 bases from J, with 11 bases in between. Germline CDR1 and CDR2: LGHNA and YSLEER. CDR3 length equals 14 residues. Written as DNA, the CDR3 is TGCGCCAGCAGCCAAGATCCGGGGAGTGATGGCTACACCTTC. The encoded protein is CASSQDPGSDGYTF.

The genes are TRBV6-1 and TRBJ1-5, with 8 bases identical to TRBD1. Germline V gene data show CDR1 as MNHNS and CDR2 as SASEGT. The ends lost 5 bases at V and 0 bases at J; junction bases unmatched: 3. CDR3 size: 15 residues. The CDR3 coding sequence is TGTGCCAGCAGTCCGACAGGGGATAGCAATCAGCCCCAGCATTTT. It yields the protein CASSPTGDSNQPQHF.

The V and J genes are TRBV15 and TRBJ1-2; D ambiguous. Germline lookup yields CDR1 LNHNV and CDR2 YYDKDF (reference sequence). The CDR3 has 17 residues. The V end lost 1 base, the J end lost 1 base, and 16 bases lay between the germline ends. CDR3 amino acids: CATSRVGRHAFNYGYTF. Here the CDR3 DNA reads TGTGCCACCAGCAGAGTCGGGCGGCACGCGTTTAACTATGGCTACACCTTC.